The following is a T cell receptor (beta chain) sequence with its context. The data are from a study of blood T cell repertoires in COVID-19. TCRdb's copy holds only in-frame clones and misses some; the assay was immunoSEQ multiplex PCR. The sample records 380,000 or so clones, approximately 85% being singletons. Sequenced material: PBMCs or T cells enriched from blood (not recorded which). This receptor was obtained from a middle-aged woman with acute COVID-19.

CDR3 region: CASSDRQGGYTF. The CDR3 bases are TGTGCCAGCAGTGACAGACAGGGCGGCTACACCTTC. The chain uses TRBV2 and TRBJ1-2; 7 positions agree with TRBD1. Per the germline V gene, CDR1 is SNHLY and CDR2 is FYNNEI. The CDR3 extends over 12 amino acids. Trimming took 3 bases from V and 8 from J; bases not matched to a gene: 3.